One and the same sample provided the 20 T cell receptor beta chains below, sequenced in a study of T cell responses to AZD1222 COVID-19 vaccine (dated by TCRdb to about 2021). Library preparation employed the immunoSEQ multiplex PCR assay. Sourced from immuneACCESS, this table was stored by TCRdb with only in-frame sequences that have V and J called. A share of the clones is absent; for the studies checked, an unresolved V gene accounts for under half, and the remainder has no known explanation. The sample includes approximately 28,000 clones, with around 92% observed a single time. Of the sample, approximately 8.1% falls within the top ten clones. Per the publication, the time point label means: about 28 days (+/-7) after the second vaccine dose. The sample consisted of peripheral blood, taken 28 days after the second AZD1222 dose. The receptors here all came from an adult who received the AZD1222 COVID-19 vaccine.

The chain couples TRBV7-9 to TRBJ1-1; D is unclear. Per the germline V gene, CDR1 is SEHNR and CDR2 is FQNEAQ (reference sequence). The CDR3 is made up of 13 amino acids. V was clipped by 6 bases and J by 0 bases, with 8 bases between them. The CDR3 here is CASSSGMNTEAFF. The CDR3 region has the DNA TGTGCCAGCAGTTCAGGTATGAACACTGAAGCTTTCTTT.

This chain links TRBV7-8 with TRBJ1-1; D unclear. Germline values: CDR1 SGHVS, CDR2 FQNEAQ. The CDR3 runs to 14 residues. V dropped 2 bases and J dropped 7 bases, with 14 bases sitting between them. The CDR3, as DNA: TGTGCCAGCAGCTTAAGTTCGGGGAAGGGTGAAGCTTTCTTT. This gives the protein CASSLSSGKGEAFF.

J is TRBJ1-3 and V is TRBV24-1, with D tentatively TRBD1 (6 bases). The V end lost 4 bases, the J end lost 6 bases, and 15 bases lay between the germline ends. The germline V gene has CDR1 KGHDR and CDR2 SFDVKD. The CDR3 contains 15 residues. For the CDR3, the DNA is TGTGCCACCAGTGACCGGCGGGGGGGCGAAAACACCATATATTTT. Translating it yields CATSDRRGGENTIYF.

This clone has just one count. This chain joins TRBV30 and TRBJ2-7, with D unresolved. Germline values: CDR1 GTSNPN, CDR2 SVGIG (reference sequence). This CDR3 region has 11 residues. V shed 1 base and J shed 4 bases, with 5 bases lying between them. The CDR3 spells CAWSAGYEQYF. CDR3 DNA sequence: TGTGCCTGGAGTGCTGGGTACGAGCAGTACTTC. The entire variable domain, with the rest obtained from reference TRBV30 and TRBJ2-7, is as follows: SQTIHQWPATLVQPVGSPLSLECTVEGTSNPNLYWYRQAAGRGLQLLFYSVGIGQISSEVPQNLSASRPQDRQFILSSKKLLLSDSGFYLCAWSAGYEQYFGPGTRLTVT.

V and J are TRBV28 and TRBJ1-2; D gene unclear. This CDR3 has 12 residues. CDR1 is MDHEN, CDR2 SYDVKM, per germline. The V and J ends lost 7 bases and 8 bases respectively, with 14 bases between them. The CDR3 sequence: CASIGRIYGYTF. The CDR3, as DNA: TGTGCCAGCATAGGACGGATATACGGCTACACCTTC.

This clone showed up just a few times. V usage is TRBV28 and J usage is TRBJ1-6, with D perhaps matching TRBD1 (5 bases). Germline V gene data show CDR1 as MDHEN and CDR2 as SYDVKM. Trimming cost V 9 bases and J 4 bases, with 10 bases left between them. CDR3 length equals 13 residues. The CDR3 loop is CASGREYNSPLHF. CDR3 sequence (DNA): TGTGCCAGTGGCAGGGAATATAATTCACCCCTCCACTTT.

The chain is built from TRBV27 and TRBJ1-4; TRBD1 is a possible D gene (6 bases). The ends were cut back, 4 bases at V and 7 bases at J, with 16 bases in the middle. This CDR3 has 15 amino acids. Germline lookup yields CDR1 MNHEY and CDR2 SMNVEV (reference sequence). The CDR3 spells CASSSYTGLVEKLFF. The CDR3 DNA reads TGTGCCAGCAGTTCATACACAGGGTTGGTTGAAAAACTGTTTTTT.

The chain carries TRBV9 and TRBJ1-1; D may be TRBD1 (5 bases). V lost 2 bases, J lost 1 base, and 9 bases lay in between. The CDR3 runs 14 residues. Germline V gene data show CDR1 as SGDLS and CDR2 as YYNGEE. CDR3 loop: CASSVPTGNTEAFF. The CDR3 bases are TGTGCCAGCAGCGTCCCCACAGGGAACACTGAAGCTTTCTTT.

The gene calls are TRBV7-2 and TRBJ2-7; 8 bases match TRBD2. Per the germline V gene, CDR1 is SGHTA and CDR2 is FQGNSA. V lost 1 base to trimming and J lost 3 bases; unmatched junction nucleotides: 8. The CDR3 loop spans 16 amino acids. The CDR3 region has the DNA TGTGCCAGCAGCTTAGGGGGGTGGCTAGCGGGCTACGAGCAGTACTTC. Translating gives CASSLGGWLAGYEQYF.

This chain uses TRBV6-5 with TRBJ1-2; D is undetermined. The germline CDR1 and CDR2 sequences are MNHEY and SVGAGI. The V and J ends lost 2 bases and 3 bases respectively, with 4 bases between them. The CDR3 runs 12 residues. The CDR3 sequence is CASSYRDYGYTF. CDR3 bases: TGTGCCAGCAGTTACCGGGACTATGGCTACACCTTC.

This chain joins TRBV5-1 and TRBJ2-3, with 7 bases lining up with TRBD1. The junction had 3 bases not matched to a gene; V was cut back by 0 bases and J by 2 bases. This CDR3 contains 15 residues. Per germline, CDR1 SGHRS and CDR2 YFSETQ. This CDR3 reads CASSLAGQTTDTQYF. The CDR3 region has the DNA TGCGCCAGCAGCTTGGCGGGACAGACCACAGATACGCAGTATTTT.

DNA of the CDR3: TGTGCCAGCAGCACACATCAGGGGACCCTGGACGGAAACACCATATATTTT. It specifies CASSTHQGTLDGNTIYF. The J gene is TRBJ1-3, the V gene TRBV7-2, with D possibly TRBD1 on 6 matching bases. This CDR3 spans 17 amino acids. Trimming left V 5 bases short and J 4 bases short, with 21 bases between. Germline V lookup: CDR1 SGHTA, CDR2 FQGNSA.

The chain employs TRBV5-1 and TRBJ1-4, with a weak D call TRBD1 (5 bases). CDR3 length: 14 residues. Germline V gives CDR1 SGHRS, CDR2 YFSETQ. Trimming stripped 5 bases from V and 7 bases from J, with 15 bases between. The CDR3 region is CASRTGTSREKLFF. The CDR3 nucleotides are TGCGCCAGCAGAACCGGGACTTCTCGTGAAAAACTGTTTTTT.

This chain connects TRBV5-4 to TRBJ2-5, with 10 nucleotides matching TRBD2. The CDR3 runs to 16 residues. Germline trimming cut 1 base from V and 4 bases from J; bases unmatched to any gene: 7. Germline CDR1 SGHNT, CDR2 YYREEE (reference sequence). The CDR3: CASSLRASGSRETQYF. The CDR3 nucleotides read TGTGCCAGCAGCTTGAGGGCTAGCGGGAGCAGAGAGACCCAGTACTTC.

The chain couples TRBV6-5 to TRBJ1-1, with 7 bases lining up with TRBD1. Trimming took 0 bases from V and 6 from J; bases not matched to a gene: 4. Looked up from germline, CDR1 is MNHEY and CDR2 is SVGAGI. The CDR3 has 14 residues. CDR3 in DNA: TGTGCCAGCAGTTACTCACAGGGGTCCCCTGAAGCTTTCTTT. Protein: CASSYSQGSPEAFF.

The J gene is TRBJ1-3, the V gene TRBV11-2, with no clear D. Germline V gene sequence: CDR1 SGHAT, CDR2 FQNNGV. Trimming pared 5 bases from V and 4 bases from J, leaving 12 bases between. The CDR3 is 14 amino acids. The DNA for the CDR3 is TGTGCCAGCAGCCACCCGGGGTTCGGAAACACCATATATTTT. This translates into CASSHPGFGNTIYF.

The rearrangement uses TRBV27 and TRBJ2-1; D unresolved. V lost 4 bases, J lost 0 bases, and 1 base lay in between. CDR3 size: 12 residues. CDR1 is MNHEY, CDR2 SMNVEV, per germline (reference sequence). The CDR3 coding sequence is TGTGCCAGCAGTTACTCCTACAATGAGCAGTTCTTC. Translating it yields CASSYSYNEQFF.

V and J are TRBV3-1 (or the pseudogene TRBV3-2) and TRBJ2-1, with 12 positions matching TRBD2. The CDR3 spans 19 residues. Germline CDR1 is LGHDT and CDR2 is YNNKEL (reference sequence). The trim removed 0 bases at V and 2 bases at J, leaving 8 bases unmatched. DNA for the CDR3: TGTGCCAGCAGCCAAGATCGGGCTAGCGGGAGGGCCGCCTACAATGAGCAGTTCTTC. Residues: CASSQDRASGRAAYNEQFF.

The chain links TRBV29-1 to TRBJ1-1; 8 nucleotides line up with TRBD1. The CDR3 covers 13 residues. V trimming: 7 bases; J trimming: 4 bases; junction bases outside the gene matches: 8. The germline V gene has CDR1 SQVTM and CDR2 ANQGSEA. CDR3 coding DNA: TGCAGCGGTTCACAGGGGGATAGCACTGAAGCTTTCTTT. This sequence encodes CSGSQGDSTEAFF.

The V and J genes are TRBV9 and TRBJ1-3, with D perhaps TRBD1 (5 bases). Germline V CDR1 and CDR2: SGDLS, YYNGEE. The V gene lost 4 bases and the J gene lost 2 bases, with 10 bases spanning the gap. The length of the CDR3 is 14 residues. CDR3 DNA sequence: TGTGCCAGCAGCCCTTCGGGGGCTGGAAACACCATATATTTT. It translates to CASSPSGAGNTIYF.